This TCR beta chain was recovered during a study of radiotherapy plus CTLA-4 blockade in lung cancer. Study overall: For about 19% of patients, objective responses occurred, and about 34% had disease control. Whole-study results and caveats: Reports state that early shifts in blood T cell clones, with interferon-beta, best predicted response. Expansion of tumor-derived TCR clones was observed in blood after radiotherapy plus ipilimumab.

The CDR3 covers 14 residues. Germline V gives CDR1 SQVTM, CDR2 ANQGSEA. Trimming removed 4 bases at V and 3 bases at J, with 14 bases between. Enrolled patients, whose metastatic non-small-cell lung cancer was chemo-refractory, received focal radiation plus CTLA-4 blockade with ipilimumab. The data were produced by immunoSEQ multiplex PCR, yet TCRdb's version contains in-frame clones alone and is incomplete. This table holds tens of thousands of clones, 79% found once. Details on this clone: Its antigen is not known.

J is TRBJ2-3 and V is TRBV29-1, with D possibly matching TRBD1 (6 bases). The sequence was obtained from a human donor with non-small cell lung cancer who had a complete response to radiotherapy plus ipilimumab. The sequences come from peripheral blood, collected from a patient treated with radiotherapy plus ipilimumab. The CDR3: CSVGGQGKTDTQYF. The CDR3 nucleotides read TGCAGCGTTGGAGGGCAGGGGAAAACAGATACGCAGTATTTT.